This T cell receptor (beta chain) comes out of a study of OX40 agonist ivuxolimab in advanced cancers. A note on this clone: Its cognate antigen is unknown.

V lost 0 bases, J lost 6 bases, and 9 bases stayed unmatched. This CDR3 comprises 16 residues. CDR1 and CDR2 from the germline V gene are SGHRS and YFSETQ. Sequencing was performed with immunoSEQ multiplex PCR; in TCRdb, only in-frame clones are kept and a portion is missing. The sample lists tens of thousands of clones, about 90% seen once, with 6.5% to 8.5% in the top ten. Notes on the study in general: On average, CD8+ T cells showed a greater number of expanded clones than CD4+.

The source material was CD4+ or CD8+ T cells sorted from blood, sampled in a trial of the OX40 agonist ivuxolimab. This clonotype was sampled from an adult with an advanced solid tumor such as melanoma, head and neck, liver or kidney cancer. The chain couples TRBV5-1 to TRBJ2-1; 7 bases are a match to TRBD2. The CDR3 loop reads CASSLGWERELNEQFF. Here the CDR3 DNA reads TGCGCCAGCAGCTTGGGGTGGGAGCGGGAACTCAATGAGCAGTTCTTC.